The 28 T cell receptor beta chains below come from one sample, sequenced in a study of T cell changes during pregnancy in multiple sclerosis. Libraries were prepared by immunoSEQ multiplex PCR; TCRdb keeps only in-frame clonotypes and omits some of them. There are tens of thousands of clones in the sample; more than 85% occur only once, and 3.6% lies in the top ten. Sequences were derived from peripheral blood, sampled after pregnancy. Every receptor here comes from a female donor in good health, enrolled as a control in a pregnancy study.

V and J are TRBV2 and TRBJ1-2; no clear D. V was pared by 7 bases and J by 7 bases, with 16 bases between. The germline CDR1 and CDR2 sequences are SNHLY and FYNNEI. The CDR3 has 13 residues. CDR3 nucleotide sequence: TGTGCCAGCACCCAGGAGCGGGCCCGTGGCTACACCTTC. This codes for CASTQERARGYTF. Looking up the rest from reference TRBV2 and TRBJ1-2 gives the full variable domain: EPEVTQTPSHQVTQMGQEVILRCVPISNHLYFYWYRQILGQKVEFLVSFYNNEISEKSEIFDDQFSVERPDGSNFTLKIRSTKLEDSAMYFCASTQERARGYTFGSGTRLTVV.

The gene calls are TRBV28 and TRBJ2-1; possible D gene TRBD2, 7 bases. The CDR3 runs to 15 residues. V lost 7 bases and J 2 bases, leaving 15 bases between the germline ends. Germline loops: CDR1 MDHEN, CDR2 SYDVKM. The CDR3 DNA follows: TGTGCCAGCACTCAGGGAGGGACAACCTACAATGAGCAGTTCTTC. It codes for CASTQGGTTYNEQFF.

The genes are TRBV5-4 and TRBJ2-3, with 9 nucleotides matching TRBD2. V trimming: 4 bases; J trimming: 2 bases; junction bases outside the gene matches: 5. In germline, CDR1 is SGHNT, CDR2 YYREEE (reference sequence). This CDR3 contains 15 residues. This chain's CDR3 is CASSLTSGPTDTQYF. The CDR3 DNA is TGTGCCAGCAGCCTGACTAGCGGCCCCACAGATACGCAGTATTTT.

This clone was detected once. The CDR3 region is CASSIFPPGGYTF. The CDR3 nucleotides read TGTGCCAGTAGTATATTCCCACCAGGTGGCTACACCTTC. This chain links TRBV19 with TRBJ1-2; D not certain. The CDR3 is 13 amino acids. CDR1 is LNHDA and CDR2 is SQIVND in the germline V gene (reference sequence). Between the trimmed V and J ends, which lost 2 bases and 7 bases, there was a span of 11 bases.

This chain uses TRBV9 with TRBJ2-3, with 12 bases identical to TRBD2. Looked up from germline, CDR1 is SGDLS and CDR2 is YYNGEE. Trimming at V came to 0 bases and at J to 4 bases, leaving 3 bases not matched to a gene. CDR3 length equals 16 residues. The CDR3 nucleotides read TGTGCCAGCAGCGTAGCGCTAGCGGGGGGGCCAGATACGCAGTATTTT. This codes for CASSVALAGGPDTQYF.

V usage is TRBV5-5 and J usage is TRBJ2-3; D is ambiguous. V was clipped by 0 bases and J by 4 bases, with 12 bases between them. The CDR3 runs to 15 residues. Germline V gene data show CDR1 as SGHKS and CDR2 as YYEKEE (reference sequence). The CDR3 coding sequence is TGTGCCAGCAGCTTGGAGCCCCTCCCCGCAGATACGCAGTATTTT. This translates into CASSLEPLPADTQYF.

This clone was observed a handful of times. The chain employs TRBV7-9 and TRBJ1-3; D call uncertain. Per germline, CDR1 SEHNR and CDR2 FQNEAQ (reference sequence). The CDR3 totals 12 residues. Trimming shortened V by 5 bases and J by 5 bases, and 7 bases separated the two germline ends. In DNA form, the CDR3 reads TGTGCCAGCAGCCTACTTAGAAACACCATATATTTT. Its translation is CASSLLRNTIYF.

This clone has just a few counts. The chain joins TRBV5-4 to TRBJ1-1; no reliable D call. Germline V CDR1 and CDR2: SGHNT, YYREEE (reference sequence). The CDR3 is made up of 13 amino acids. V lost 4 bases to trimming and J lost 1 base, with 8 bases between them. The CDR3 nucleotides are TGTGCCAGCAGCACACCACGGAACACTGAAGCTTTCTTT. Encoded protein: CASSTPRNTEAFF.

J is TRBJ2-3 and V is TRBV11-2; 9 positions agree with TRBD2. V gave up 1 base and J gave up 3 bases; unmatched junction bases: 5. The CDR3 consists of 16 residues. The germline V gene has CDR1 SGHAT and CDR2 FQNNGV. The DNA for the CDR3 is TGTGCCAGCAGCTTAGGGGCGGGGGGGGTGACAGATACGCAGTATTTT. Protein product: CASSLGAGGVTDTQYF. The complete variable domain, with remaining parts taken from reference TRBV11-2 and TRBJ2-3, reads EAGVAQSPRYKIIEKRQSVAFWCNPISGHATLYWYQQILGQGPKLLIQFQNNGVVDDSQLPKDRFSAERLKGVDSTLKIQPAKLEDSAVYLCASSLGAGGVTDTQYFGPGTRLTVL.

The V gene is TRBV7-2, the J gene TRBJ2-7; possibly TRBD2 for D (6 bases). In germline, CDR1 is SGHTA, CDR2 FQGNSA. Trimming cost V 2 bases and J 2 bases, with 10 bases left between them. The CDR3 is 14 amino acids. CDR3 coding DNA: TGTGCCAGCAGCTTATCGGGACTTACCTACGAGCAGTACTTC. Translating it yields CASSLSGLTYEQYF. The entire variable domain, with the rest obtained from reference TRBV7-2 and TRBJ2-7, is as follows: GAGVSQSPSNKVTEKGKDVELRCDPISGHTALYWYRQSLGQGLEFLIYFQGNSAPDKSGLPSDRFSAERTGGSVSTLTIQRTQQEDSAVYLCASSLSGLTYEQYFGPGTRLTVT.

This chain joins TRBV7-9 and TRBJ2-7; D may be TRBD1 (6 bases). Trimming left V 4 bases short and J 3 bases short, with 13 bases between. Germline V gives CDR1 SEHNR, CDR2 FQNEAQ (reference sequence). The CDR3 runs to 14 residues. The CDR3 DNA reads as TGTGCCAGCAGCTCCCCGGGACAAGGCTACGAGCAGTACTTC. It specifies CASSSPGQGYEQYF.

This clone was detected only once. This chain uses TRBV13 with TRBJ2-5; no reliable D call. The assigned J gene may be wrong: the sequence end matches TRBJ2-7 better. The germline CDR1 and CDR2 sequences are PRHDT and FYEKMQ (reference sequence). The CDR3 contains 14 residues. This CDR3 is CASSLGVETYEQYF. The CDR3 DNA follows: TGTGCCAGCAGCTTAGGTGTGGAGACCTACGAGCAGTACTTC.

The chain uses TRBV5-1 and TRBJ1-1; 7 positions agree with TRBD1. The CDR3 contains 18 residues. Germline V gives CDR1 SGHRS, CDR2 YFSETQ. Trimming at V came to 3 bases and at J to 0 bases, leaving 14 bases not matched to a gene. The CDR3 loop is CASSSFPLTGPMNTEAFF. CDR3 coding DNA: TGCGCCAGCAGCTCATTCCCCCTGACAGGGCCTATGAACACTGAAGCTTTCTTT.

This clone has a single count. The genes are TRBV7-2 and TRBJ1-1; TRBD1 matches at 8 bases. The germline V gene has CDR1 SGHTA and CDR2 FQGNSA. The CDR3 extends over 17 amino acids. V was clipped by 5 bases and J by 0 bases; unmatched bases: 11. CDR3 loop: CASSPTLTGALNTEAFF. The CDR3, as DNA: TGTGCCAGCAGCCCCACCTTGACAGGGGCTCTGAACACTGAAGCTTTCTTT.

The gene calls are TRBV11-2 and TRBJ1-3; no clear D gene. Germline V lookup: CDR1 SGHAT, CDR2 FQNNGV. This CDR3 comprises 13 residues. The ends were cut back, 5 bases at V and 0 bases at J, with 5 bases in the middle. In nucleotides, the CDR3 is TGTGCCAGCAGCCACTTCTCTGGAAACACCATATATTTT. Its translation is CASSHFSGNTIYF. Full variable domain (outside the CDR3, taken from reference TRBV11-2 and TRBJ1-3): EAGVAQSPRYKIIEKRQSVAFWCNPISGHATLYWYQQILGQGPKLLIQFQNNGVVDDSQLPKDRFSAERLKGVDSTLKIQPAKLEDSAVYLCASSHFSGNTIYFGEGSWLTVV.

V and J are TRBV11-2 and TRBJ2-3; no definite D call. Germline V gene lookup returns CDR1 SGHAT and CDR2 FQNNGV. Trimming cost V 3 bases and J 1 base, with 11 bases left between them. The CDR3 consists of 15 residues. In DNA form, the CDR3 reads TGTGCCAGCAGCTTTCTGTACATCCGCACAGATACGCAGTATTTT. Its protein product is CASSFLYIRTDTQYF.

The V and J genes are TRBV10-3 and TRBJ2-7; TRBD1 matches at 8 bases. This CDR3 has 14 residues. V lost 10 bases and J lost 4; bases outside the gene matches: 12. The germline V gene has CDR1 ENHRY and CDR2 SYGVKD. CDR3 region: CATQTTGERYEQYF. The DNA for the CDR3 is TGTGCCACTCAGACGACAGGGGAAAGATACGAGCAGTACTTC.

The chain recombines TRBV29-1 with TRBJ2-7; 7 nucleotides line up with TRBD1. The trim removed 4 bases at V and 7 bases at J, leaving 13 bases unmatched. The CDR3 contains 14 residues. Per germline, CDR1 SQVTM and CDR2 ANQGSEA. The CDR3 region has the DNA TGCAGCGTTGTACCCTCGGGACAGTTGGTGGAGCAGTACTTC. As protein: CSVVPSGQLVEQYF.

The J gene is TRBJ2-5, the V gene TRBV7-2; a weak D match, TRBD2 (5 bases). The CDR3 has 15 amino acids. Trimming left V 5 bases short and J 5 bases short, with 18 bases between. CDR1 is SGHTA, CDR2 FQGNSA, per germline. This CDR3 is CASSPGLGRVETQYF. CDR3 nucleotide sequence: TGTGCCAGCAGCCCTGGACTGGGCCGGGTTGAGACCCAGTACTTC.

The chain joins TRBV27 to TRBJ2-5, with D possibly being TRBD2 (5 bases). The tail of the sequence fits TRBJ2-7 better, so the J call may be wrong. Germline-derived CDR1 and CDR2 are MNHEY and SMNVEV (reference sequence). This CDR3 is built from 15 residues. The CDR3 sequence: CASSFWGRRNYEQYF. As DNA, the CDR3 is TGTGCCAGCAGTTTCTGGGGTCGGAGGAACTACGAGCAGTACTTC.

This clone has a single count. The rearrangement links TRBV5-1 to TRBJ2-1; 7 positions agree with TRBD2. CDR3 size: 13 residues. With 3 bases clipped from V and 9 bases from J, the junction kept 6 bases outside the gene matches. Per the germline V gene, CDR1 is SGHRS and CDR2 is YFSETQ. CDR3 residues: CASSWTSQAEQFF. CDR3 bases: TGCGCCAGCAGCTGGACTAGTCAGGCTGAGCAGTTCTTC. The whole variable domain, filled in from reference TRBV5-1 and TRBJ2-1, reads KAGVTQTPRYLIKTRGQQVTLSCSPISGHRSVSWYQQTPGQGLQFLFEYFSETQRNKGNFPGRFSGRQFSNSRSEMNVSTLELGDSALYLCASSWTSQAEQFFGPGTRLTVL.

The rearrangement links TRBV28 to TRBJ2-4; 8 bases match TRBD1. V was pared by 2 bases and J by 3 bases, with 3 bases of the junction left unmatched. This CDR3 has 15 amino acids. From germline, CDR1 is MDHEN and CDR2 SYDVKM. The CDR3 DNA is TGTGCCAGCAGTTTAACGACAGGGGTCAAAAACATTCAGTACTTC. Its protein product is CASSLTTGVKNIQYF.

This rearrangement joins TRBV4-3 to TRBJ1-3, with a weak D call TRBD1 (5 bases). Trimming left V 1 base short and J 3 bases short, with 13 bases between. CDR1 and CDR2 from the germline V gene are LGHNA and YSLEER. The CDR3 runs to 16 residues. The CDR3 DNA follows: TGCGCCAGCAGCCAAGGCGGAGGGGCAGGTGGAAACACCATATATTTT. This encodes CASSQGGGAGGNTIYF.

This chain links TRBV10-2 with TRBJ1-2; a possible D gene is TRBD1 (5 bases). The germline V gene has CDR1 WSHSY and CDR2 SAAADI. The V end lost 6 bases, the J end lost 4 bases, and 12 bases lay between the germline ends. CDR3 length equals 13 residues. CDR3 bases: TGCGCCAGCAGCGTACAGGTTAGCTATGGCTACACCTTC. As protein: CASSVQVSYGYTF.

The genes are TRBV7-9 and TRBJ2-3; tentative D call: TRBD2 (5 bases). The germline V gene has CDR1 SEHNR and CDR2 FQNEAQ (reference sequence). The V end lost 1 base, the J end lost 10 bases, and 9 bases lay between the germline ends. The CDR3 contains 12 residues. CDR3 loop: CASSLGVEAQYF. CDR3 nucleotide sequence: TGTGCCAGCAGCTTAGGAGTGGAGGCGCAGTATTTT.

V gene TRBV14 combines with J gene TRBJ2-2; D unresolved. V was shortened by 0 bases and J by 4 bases, with 6 bases between the two germline ends. The germline V gene encodes CDR1 SGHDN and CDR2 FVKESK. The CDR3 consists of 14 residues. The chain's CDR3 is CASSQDESTGELFF. DNA for the CDR3: TGTGCCAGCAGCCAAGATGAGTCCACCGGGGAGCTGTTTTTT.

This clone was recorded a few times. The chain uses TRBV2 and TRBJ1-4, with 8 bases fitting TRBD1. The CDR3 covers 15 residues. Germline V lookup: CDR1 SNHLY, CDR2 FYNNEI. V lost 4 bases, J lost 4 bases, and 5 bases stayed unmatched. CDR3 nucleotides: TGTGCCAGCAGTGTCCGGGACAGGTATAATGAAAAACTGTTTTTT. Its translation: CASSVRDRYNEKLFF.

The CDR3, as DNA: TGTGCCAGCAGCTTAGGCGTAACGAGCAATCAGCCCCAGCATTTT. Its protein product is CASSLGVTSNQPQHF. This rearrangement joins TRBV7-9 to TRBJ1-5; D is undetermined. Germline CDR1 is SEHNR and CDR2 is FQNEAQ (reference sequence). There are 15 residues in the CDR3. The V end was cut by 1 base, the J end by 1 base, with 8 bases between.